This T cell receptor beta chain was sequenced in a study of blood T cell repertoires in COVID-19. Study summary: Samples came from the United States, Italy and Spain, spanning acute and convalescent COVID-19.

As originally analysed: Reference gene primers were amplified, and this amplification served to estimate nucleated cell counts. Here immunoSEQ multiplex PCR was the method, and the copy in TCRdb shows in-frame clones only, minus some. The V and J calls and clone size come from that table; D and trimming were worked out from the DNA. The profile covers about 170,000 clones, with roughly four fifths appearing a single time and roughly 2% taken by the ten largest. The V end lost 1 base, the J end lost 10 bases, and 11 bases lay between the germline ends. The CDR3 loop spans 14 amino acids. Germline assignment: CDR1 LNHDA and CDR2 SQIVND (reference sequence).

This sequence joins TRBV19 and TRBJ1-6, with D possibly TRBD1 on 5 matching bases. The sequence derives from a woman older than 75 with acute or convalescent COVID-19. Material for sequencing was peripheral blood. CDR3: CASSIAGILSPLHF. The CDR3, as DNA: TGTGCCAGTAGTATAGCAGGGATCCTGTCACCCCTCCACTTT. Full variable domain (outside the CDR3, taken from reference TRBV19 and TRBJ1-6): DGGITQSPKYLFRKEGQNVTLSCEQNLNHDAMYWYRQDPGQGLRLIYYSQIVNDFQKGDIAEGYSVSREKKESFPLTVTSAQKNPTAFYLCASSIAGILSPLHFGNGTRLTVT.